One and the same sample provided the 29 T cell receptor beta chains below, sequenced in a study of T cell responses to AZD1222 COVID-19 vaccine. The protocol was immunoSEQ multiplex PCR, while the TCRdb copy is restricted to in-frame clones and leaves out a portion. The sample shows about 140,000 clones, roughly nine tenths of them seen only once. The sample consisted of peripheral blood, taken on day 0 of AZD1222 vaccination. All receptors derive from an adult in good health.

The chain joins TRBV7-8 to TRBJ1-5, with no clear D. The CDR3 covers 14 residues. V dropped 1 base and J dropped 10 bases, with 14 bases sitting between them. CDR1 SGHVS and CDR2 FQNEAQ come from the germline V gene. The DNA for the CDR3 is TGTGCCAGCAGCTTAGGGTCGGGCCGGCTCCCCCAGCATTTT. This encodes CASSLGSGRLPQHF. Filled out from reference TRBV7-8 and TRBJ1-5, the complete variable domain reads GAGVSQSPRYKVAKRGQDVALRCDPISGHVSLFWYQQALGQGPEFLTYFQNEAQLDKSGLPSDRFFAERPEGSVSTLKIQRTQQEDSAVYLCASSLGSGRLPQHFGDGTRLSIL.

The chain is built from TRBV5-6 and TRBJ1-1, with D tentatively TRBD1 (6 bases). Germline V lookup: CDR1 SGHDT, CDR2 YYEEEE. Trimming left V 6 bases short and J 6 bases short, with 24 bases between. The CDR3 is 16 residues long. CDR3: CASNNEEGGNEAEAFF. CDR3 nucleotides: TGTGCCAGCAACAATGAGGAGGGGGGGAATGAAGCTGAAGCTTTCTTT.

CDR3 nucleotides: TGTGCCAGCAGCCCGGGGGGGGGAGGAGGCACAGATACGCAGTATTTT. Protein: CASSPGGGGGTDTQYF. The chain joins TRBV7-2 to TRBJ2-3, with 8 bases that match TRBD2. V dropped 5 bases and J dropped 1; count of bases not matched to a gene: 8. Per germline, CDR1 SGHTA and CDR2 FQGNSA. The CDR3 runs to 16 residues.

V usage is TRBV19 and J usage is TRBJ2-7; 9 nucleotides line up with TRBD1. This CDR3 has 13 residues. With V trimmed by 3 bases and J by 3 bases, 0 bases remained unmatched. Germline CDR1 reads LNHDA; CDR2 reads SQIVND (reference sequence). CDR3 sequence: CASSMTGGYEQYF. As DNA, the CDR3 is TGTGCCAGTAGTATGACAGGGGGCTACGAGCAGTACTTC.

This rearrangement joins TRBV11-2 to TRBJ1-5, with no clear D. Germline loops: CDR1 SGHAT, CDR2 FQNNGV. This CDR3 has 15 residues. Between the trimmed V and J ends, which lost 1 base and 3 bases, there was a span of 10 bases. The CDR3 loop reads CASSLGPGDNQPQHF. As DNA, the CDR3 is TGTGCCAGCAGCTTAGGTCCCGGGGACAATCAGCCCCAGCATTTT.

V and J are TRBV6-1 and TRBJ2-2; TRBD2 agrees at 11 bases. Unmatched junction bases numbered 4, after V lost 0 bases and J lost 1 base. The germline V gene has CDR1 MNHNS and CDR2 SASEGT. The CDR3 totals 18 residues. The CDR3 region has the DNA TGTGCCAGCAGTGAAGCGGTGGGACTAGCGGTGAACACCGGGGAGCTGTTTTTT. It translates to CASSEAVGLAVNTGELFF.

The chain carries TRBV30 and TRBJ1-6, with a possible D match to TRBD1 (6 bases). This CDR3 is 15 amino acids long. Per the germline V gene, CDR1 is GTSNPN and CDR2 is SVGIG (reference sequence). Trimming took 4 bases from V and 7 from J, leaving 17 bases between them. The CDR3: CAWTRTGGGNSPLHF. The CDR3 DNA reads TGTGCCTGGACCCGTACCGGGGGCGGGAATTCACCCCTCCACTTT.

The genes are TRBV14 and TRBJ2-5; perhaps TRBD1 as D (6 bases). The CDR3 contains 15 residues. V shed 4 bases and J shed 2 bases, with 14 bases lying between them. Germline V gene data show CDR1 as SGHDN and CDR2 as FVKESK. The CDR3 sequence: CASSPTGQSQETQYF. In nucleotides, the CDR3 is TGTGCCAGCAGCCCCACCGGACAGTCTCAAGAGACCCAGTACTTC.

The V and J genes are TRBV5-1 and TRBJ1-1; D remains ambiguous. Trimming removed 6 bases at V and 1 base at J, with 1 base between. Per germline, CDR1 SGHRS and CDR2 YFSETQ. The CDR3 spans 10 residues. The CDR3 here is CASKNTEAFF. The DNA for the CDR3 is TGCGCCAGCAAGAACACTGAAGCTTTCTTT.

The sample holds one count of this clone. The rearrangement links TRBV4-3 to TRBJ2-3; the D is unclear. Germline V gene data show CDR1 as LGHNA and CDR2 as YSLEER. This CDR3 comprises 13 residues. V was clipped by 4 bases and J by 5 bases, with 10 bases between them. The CDR3: CASSPRRGDTQYF. In DNA, the CDR3 is TGCGCCAGCAGCCCGCGCCGTGGAGATACGCAGTATTTT.

V and J are TRBV4-1 and TRBJ1-2; 7 bases are a match to TRBD1. J was trimmed by 1 base and V by 0 bases; bases with no gene match: 8. Looked up from germline, CDR1 is MGHRA and CDR2 is YSYEKL. The CDR3 length is 17 residues. CDR3 in amino acids: CASSQDPTGVSNYGYTF. In DNA, the CDR3 is TGCGCCAGCAGCCAAGACCCCACAGGGGTCAGTAACTATGGCTACACCTTC.

The rearrangement uses TRBV6-2 or TRBV6-3 and TRBJ2-1, with D unresolved. CDR3 length: 19 amino acids. CDR1 is MNHEY, CDR2 SVGEGT, per germline. V dropped 3 bases and J dropped 0 bases, with 21 bases sitting between them. CDR3 region: CASSYNLEWNSSSYNEQFF. CDR3 coding DNA: TGTGCCAGCAGTTATAACCTAGAGTGGAACAGCTCCTCCTACAATGAGCAGTTCTTC.

The genes are TRBV18 and TRBJ1-5; TRBD1 is a possible D gene (6 bases). The CDR3 totals 15 residues. The V gene's germline CDR1 is KGHSH and CDR2 LQKENI. V dropped 3 bases and J dropped 3 bases, with 12 bases sitting between them. CDR3 DNA sequence: TGTGCCAGCTCACCTGCGACAGGCCTCAATCAGCCCCAGCATTTT. Its protein product is CASSPATGLNQPQHF.

The gene calls are TRBV19 and TRBJ1-4, with unresolved D. Germline values: CDR1 LNHDA, CDR2 SQIVND (reference sequence). CDR3 length: 13 residues. V lost 6 bases, J lost 5 bases, and 10 bases lay in between. CDR3 amino acids: CASSWGINEKLFF. The DNA of the CDR3 is TGTGCCAGTAGCTGGGGAATCAATGAAAAACTGTTTTTT.

This chain joins TRBV6-5 and TRBJ1-2, with a tentative D call TRBD1 (5 bases). Trimming removed 0 bases at V and 4 bases at J, with 15 bases between. The CDR3 is made up of 16 amino acids. Germline V gene data show CDR1 as MNHEY and CDR2 as SVGAGI. CDR3 sequence (DNA): TGTGCCAGCAGTTACTCGAGCGCCAGGGAGGGCTATGGCTACACCTTC. Its protein product is CASSYSSAREGYGYTF.

The chain couples TRBV5-1 to TRBJ2-1; 8 bases align to TRBD2. Germline V CDR1 and CDR2: SGHRS, YFSETQ. This CDR3 region has 14 residues. V shed 1 base and J 8 bases; nucleotides not matched to a gene: 5. CDR3: CASSLTSGSYEQFF. The CDR3 coding sequence is TGCGCCAGCAGCTTGACCAGCGGGAGTTATGAGCAGTTCTTC.

This chain links TRBV7-9 with TRBJ2-2; D gene unclear. Per the germline V gene, CDR1 is SEHNR and CDR2 is FQNEAQ (reference sequence). The CDR3 contains 13 residues. The V end was cut by 2 bases, the J end by 7 bases, with 8 bases between. The CDR3 reads CASSLNVGGELFF. Written as DNA, the CDR3 is TGTGCCAGCAGCTTAAATGTTGGCGGGGAGCTGTTTTTT.

V and J are TRBV18 and TRBJ1-4; 9 nucleotides match TRBD1. The CDR3 length is 14 residues. With V trimmed by 4 bases and J by 6 bases, 3 bases remained unmatched. Per the germline V gene, CDR1 is KGHSH and CDR2 is LQKENI. The CDR3 spells CASSQQGADEKLFF. The CDR3 nucleotides read TGTGCCAGCTCACAACAGGGGGCGGATGAAAAACTGTTTTTT. The complete variable domain, with remaining parts taken from reference TRBV18 and TRBJ1-4, reads NAGVMQNPRHLVRRRGQEARLRCSPMKGHSHVYWYRQLPEEGLKFMVYLQKENIIDESGMPKERFSAEFPKEGPSILRIQQVVRGDSAAYFCASSQQGADEKLFFGSGTQLSVL.

The V call is TRBV28, the J call TRBJ2-1; 7 nucleotides agree with TRBD2. Germline V CDR1 and CDR2: MDHEN, SYDVKM. This CDR3 region has 17 residues. V was clipped by 5 bases and J by 6 bases; unmatched bases: 16. Written as DNA, the CDR3 is TGTGCCAGCAGTACGGGACTACAAGCCAAGATACCCAATGAGCAGTTCTTC. Amino acids: CASSTGLQAKIPNEQFF.

Note on this clone: The junction does not match germline at one end; this may be a read error. The gene calls are TRBV12-5 and TRBJ2-2, with D uncertain. The germline gives CDR1 LGHNT, CDR2 FRNRAP. The CDR3 has 14 residues. The CDR3 reads CATGYPGNTGELFF. CDR3 bases: TGTGCTACTGGTTATCCCGGGAACACCGGGGAGCTGTTTTTT. The full variable domain, in which reference TRBV12-5 and TRBJ2-2 provide the parts outside the CDR3, is DARVTQTPRHKVTEMGQEVTMRCQPILGHNTVFWYRQTMMQGLELLAYFRNRAPLDDSGMPKDRFSAEMPDATLATLKIQPSEPRDSAVYFCATGYPGNTGELFFGEGSRLTVL.

In this sample, this clone turned up once. The chain links TRBV30 to TRBJ2-1; 8 nucleotides match TRBD2. The CDR3 is 17 residues long. From germline, CDR1 is GTSNPN and CDR2 SVGIG (reference sequence). Trimming cost V 3 bases and J 4 bases; bases outside gene matches: 14. The CDR3 reads CAWSHYVTGLVYNEQFF. The CDR3 DNA follows: TGTGCCTGGAGCCACTACGTAACGGGACTAGTATACAATGAGCAGTTCTTC. Drawing the rest from reference TRBV30 and TRBJ2-1, the complete variable domain is SQTIHQWPATLVQPVGSPLSLECTVEGTSNPNLYWYRQAAGRGLQLLFYSVGIGQISSEVPQNLSASRPQDRQFILSSKKLLLSDSGFYLCAWSHYVTGLVYNEQFFGPGTRLTVL.

The V call is TRBV7-9, the J call TRBJ2-5; 7 nucleotides line up with TRBD1. The CDR3 runs 15 residues. The V gene end was trimmed by 3 bases and the J gene end by 3 bases; junction bases not matched to a gene: 7. The V gene's germline CDR1 is SEHNR and CDR2 FQNEAQ (reference sequence). In nucleotides, the CDR3 is TGTGCCAGCAGCTTCCTCTCCGGGACAGAAGAGACCCAGTACTTC. Encoded protein: CASSFLSGTEETQYF.

The J gene is TRBJ2-2, the V gene TRBV24-1, with 7 bases matching TRBD1. Germline assignment: CDR1 KGHDR and CDR2 SFDVKD. Unmatched junction bases numbered 4, after V lost 9 bases and J lost 1 base. This CDR3 spans 14 amino acids. CDR3 DNA sequence: TGTGCCACCGGTAGACAGGGGAACACCGGGGAGCTGTTTTTT. It is translated as CATGRQGNTGELFF.

The genes are TRBV3-1 (or the pseudogene TRBV3-2) and TRBJ1-1, with TRBD1 as a possible D gene (5 bases). The CDR3 loop spans 15 amino acids. Germline V lookup: CDR1 LGHDT, CDR2 YNNKEL (reference sequence). Deletions cut 1 base from V and 1 base from J, with 10 bases between. The CDR3 DNA reads as TGTGCCAGCAGCCAAGCGGGGGACGGGAACACTGAAGCTTTCTTT. Encoded protein: CASSQAGDGNTEAFF.

The J gene is TRBJ2-4, the V gene TRBV12-5, with D perhaps matching TRBD1 (6 bases). The CDR3 has 16 residues. Germline CDR1 and CDR2: LGHNT and FRNRAP. V lost 7 bases and J 0 bases, leaving 16 bases between the germline ends. The CDR3: CASARQGGVAKNIQYF. The CDR3 DNA is TGTGCTAGTGCCAGACAAGGGGGAGTAGCCAAAAACATTCAGTACTTC.

The V gene is TRBV7-2, the J gene TRBJ2-7; 7 bases align to TRBD2. The CDR3 contains 13 residues. CDR1 and CDR2 (germline): SGHTA, FQGNSA. With V trimmed by 5 bases and J by 9 bases, 10 bases remained unmatched. CDR3 bases: TGTGCCAGCAGCACCCAACCGGGGGGTCGGCAGTACTTC. Translated: CASSTQPGGRQYF.

CDR3 in amino acids: CASSQGASYGYTF. In DNA, the CDR3 is TGTGCCAGCAGTCAGGGGGCGAGCTATGGCTACACCTTC. V is TRBV7-2 and J is TRBJ1-2; TRBD1 matches at 8 bases. CDR1 is SGHTA, CDR2 FQGNSA, per germline. The CDR3 extends over 13 amino acids. V lost 6 bases to trimming and J lost 4 bases; unmatched junction nucleotides: 4.

The V gene is TRBV6-5, the J gene TRBJ1-1; maybe TRBD1 (6 bases). Trimming shortened V by 7 bases and J by 4 bases, and 13 bases separated the two germline ends. CDR1 MNHEY and CDR2 SVGAGI come from the germline V gene. The CDR3 has 13 residues. The CDR3 spells CASIAQGSTEAFF. CDR3 nucleotides: TGTGCCAGCATTGCGCAGGGGAGCACTGAAGCTTTCTTT.

The rearrangement links TRBV6-2 or TRBV6-3 to TRBJ1-2; 8 bases fit TRBD1. The V gene's germline CDR1 is MNHEY and CDR2 SVGEGT. The CDR3 covers 15 residues. J was trimmed by 4 bases and V by 4 bases; bases with no gene match: 8. The CDR3 spells CASSSPAQGAYGYTF. The CDR3 DNA follows: TGTGCCAGCAGTTCTCCTGCTCAGGGGGCCTATGGCTACACCTTC.